The present entry profiles one T cell receptor (beta chain) with its context. At one of its ends the junction is not consistent with the germline gene, which may arise from a read error. The data are from a study of T-cell reconstitution after alpha-beta-depleted transplantation in children. The TCRbeta library was prepared with unique molecular identifiers. TCRdb processed the PCR reads anew with MiXCR; each CDR3 protein has one entry. The sample carries about 72,000 distinct CDR3 sequences, 6% to 8% recorded once. There are 14 residues in the CDR3. Germline CDR1 SGHKS, CDR2 YYEKEE (reference sequence).

The sample was PBMCs from the stem cell graft donor, taken from the stem cell graft. The genes are TRBV5-5 and TRBJ2-5; D is undetermined. The source of this sequence is a human donor who donated a stem cell graft to a child with acute lymphoblastic leukemia. CDR3 coding DNA: TGTGCCATCAGCTTTAGGCTCGGACAAGAGACCCAGTACTTC. Amino acid sequence: CAISFRLGQETQYF.